The sequence of this TCR beta chain was determined in a study of OX40 agonist ivuxolimab in advanced cancers. Overall study: Six ivuxolimab dose levels, 0.01 to 10 mg/kg, were given intravenously every 2 weeks. Allowance was made for prior anti-PD-1, anti-PD-L1 or anti-CTLA-4 therapy, and 40% had some.

On this clone: Its matching antigen is unknown.

The study's findings and limits: Average numbers of expanded clones were greater in CD8+ T cells than in CD4+.

TCRdb's copy holds only in-frame clones and misses some; the assay was immunoSEQ multiplex PCR. The sample carries approximately 57,000 clones, approximately 85% recorded once. The CDR3 has 14 amino acids. V was trimmed by 5 bases and J by 0 bases, leaving 9 bases between them. The germline V gene has CDR1 SGHAT and CDR2 FQDESV (reference sequence). This specimen consisted of CD4+ or CD8+ T cells sorted from blood, obtained in a trial of the OX40 agonist ivuxolimab. The rearrangement uses TRBV11-1 and TRBJ2-3, with a tentative D call TRBD1 (5 bases). The source of this sequence is an adult with an advanced solid tumor such as melanoma, head and neck, liver or kidney cancer. CDR3 in DNA: TGTGCCAGCAGCGCGGACAAGAGCACAGATACGCAGTATTTT. This gives the protein CASSADKSTDTQYF.